Presented here are 8 T cell receptor beta chains from one specimen sequenced in a study of T cells in Graves' hyperthyroidism and ophthalmopathy. RNA transcripts provided the source from which TCR beta CDR3 regions were amplified. Using the HTBI primer set, a first-round RT-PCR was run on the TCR CDR3. TCRdb fed the multiplex PCR reads into MiXCR, producing one record per CDR3 protein. Of about 360,000 distinct CDR3 sequences in the sample, roughly 14% were seen once. Material: blood. All receptors come from a woman younger than 30 with Graves' hyperthyroidism that later progressed to Graves' ophthalmopathy.

This clonotype was recorded many times. The rearrangement links TRBV20-1 to TRBJ2-7; 9 bases map to TRBD1. V shed 6 bases and J 1 base; nucleotides not matched to a gene: 10. Germline loops: CDR1 DFQATT, CDR2 SNEGSKA (reference sequence). The CDR3 extends over 15 amino acids. The CDR3 protein is CSAAPWDRASYEQYF. CDR3 coding DNA: TGCAGTGCCGCCCCTTGGGACAGGGCATCCTACGAGCAGTACTTC.

This clonotype occurred a few times. This sequence joins TRBV20-1 and TRBJ1-2; unclear D gene. V lost 0 bases and J 9 bases, leaving 20 bases between the germline ends. This CDR3 comprises 15 residues. Germline lookup yields CDR1 DFQATT and CDR2 SNEGSKA (reference sequence). CDR3 loop: CSAREYRVKVFSYTF. Written as DNA, the CDR3 is TGCAGTGCTAGAGAATACCGCGTTAAGGTGTTTAGCTACACCTTC.

This clonotype occurred a few times. This chain joins TRBV20-1 and TRBJ1-2; a possible D gene is TRBD1 (6 bases). This CDR3 spans 13 amino acids. Germline CDR1 reads DFQATT; CDR2 reads SNEGSKA (reference sequence). V lost 6 bases to trimming and J lost 0 bases, with 11 bases between them. CDR3 sequence (DNA): TGCAGTGCACGGACAGATTCTAACTATGGCTACACCTTC. Translating gives CSARTDSNYGYTF.

This clonotype was counted only a few times. CDR3 residues: CASSPAGRTETQYF. DNA of the CDR3: TGCGCCAGCAGCCCCGCGGGGAGGACAGAGACCCAGTACTTC. V usage is TRBV5-1 and J usage is TRBJ2-5; weak D call: TRBD2 (6 bases). There are 14 residues in the CDR3. Germline V gene data show CDR1 as SGHRS and CDR2 as YFSETQ. V shed 4 bases and J shed 4 bases, with 14 bases lying between them.

This clonotype was counted at least ten times. The chain employs TRBV6-2 or TRBV6-3 and TRBJ2-1; TRBD2 matches 14 bases. Germline assignment: CDR1 MNHEY and CDR2 SVGEGT. CDR3 length equals 19 residues. V lost 0 bases and J lost 4; bases outside the gene matches: 8. In DNA form, the CDR3 reads TGTGCCAGCAGTTACTCCATCGGGACTAGCGGGAGAGTTTACAATGAGCAGTTCTTC. It encodes CASSYSIGTSGRVYNEQFF.

This clonotype was found a few times. The chain combines TRBV11-3 with TRBJ2-4, with no clear D. The CDR3 consists of 18 residues. Germline-derived CDR1 and CDR2 are SGHNT and YENEEA. Trimming removed 5 bases at V and 0 bases at J, with 20 bases between. The CDR3 loop reads CASSPYPAGPLAKNIQYF. The CDR3 region has the DNA TGTGCCAGCAGCCCCTACCCAGCAGGCCCCCTAGCCAAAAACATTCAGTACTTC.

Many counts were recorded for this clonotype. The rearrangement links TRBV11-2 to TRBJ2-7, with 8 bases matching TRBD1. Germline assignment: CDR1 SGHAT and CDR2 FQNNGV. The ends lost 4 bases at V and 4 bases at J; junction bases unmatched: 9. The CDR3 runs 15 residues. CDR3: CASSSGQAHSYEQYF. The CDR3 nucleotides are TGTGCCAGCAGCTCGGGACAGGCGCACTCTTACGAGCAGTACTTC.

Ten or more counts support this clonotype. V and J are TRBV28 and TRBJ2-1, with a tentative D call TRBD1 (5 bases). Trimming took off 4 bases at V and 0 bases at J, with 13 bases between the two ends. Germline CDR1 is MDHEN and CDR2 is SYDVKM. The CDR3 is 16 residues long. CDR3 bases: TGTGCCAGCAGTTCCCCGGCAGGGATCTCCTACAATGAGCAGTTCTTC. Amino acids: CASSSPAGISYNEQFF.